The next 8 T cell receptor beta chains were all read from a single sample in a study of radiotherapy plus CTLA-4 blockade in lung cancer. Libraries were prepared by immunoSEQ multiplex PCR; TCRdb keeps only in-frame clonotypes and omits some of them. Seen here are around 100,000 clones, 65% to 85% observed once, and the top ten hold 2.8%. This specimen consisted of peripheral blood, obtained from a patient treated with radiotherapy plus ipilimumab. The receptors originated from a human donor with non-small cell lung cancer who had a partial response to radiotherapy plus ipilimumab. Some clones in this sample may be carry-over from other donors' samples.

V and J are TRBV6-5 and TRBJ1-1; D is possibly TRBD1 (6 bases). V dropped 11 bases and J dropped 1 base, with 14 bases sitting between them. Germline values: CDR1 MNHEY, CDR2 SVGAGI. The CDR3 loop spans 13 amino acids. CDR3 residues: CASHPGENTEAFF. Here the CDR3 DNA reads TGTGCCTCACACCCAGGGGAGAACACTGAAGCTTTCTTT.

V gene TRBV5-1 combines with J gene TRBJ2-2; 8 bases fit TRBD1. The V and J ends lost 0 bases and 4 bases, in that order; junction bases with no gene match: 2. The CDR3 runs 15 residues. Germline V gene sequence: CDR1 SGHRS, CDR2 YFSETQ. The CDR3 sequence is CASSLGQGLTGELFF. CDR3 DNA: TGCGCCAGCAGCTTGGGACAGGGGCTCACCGGGGAGCTGTTTTTT.

This chain joins TRBV5-4 and TRBJ2-5; TRBD1 agrees at 11 bases. Germline assignment: CDR1 SGHNT and CDR2 YYREEE (reference sequence). V shed 2 bases and J 4 bases; nucleotides not matched to a gene: 4. This CDR3 comprises 15 residues. The chain's CDR3 is CASSFGTGGRETQYF. The CDR3 bases are TGTGCCAGCAGCTTTGGGACAGGGGGGCGAGAGACCCAGTACTTC.

The V and J genes are TRBV7-3 and TRBJ1-2, with D possibly being TRBD1 (5 bases). Germline CDR1 reads SGHTA; CDR2 reads FQGTGA. Trimming left V 3 bases short and J 8 bases short, with 13 bases between. CDR3 length equals 13 residues. The DNA for the CDR3 is TGTGCCAGCAGCTTCCAGGGTAAAGGGGGCTACACCTTC. It codes for CASSFQGKGGYTF.

The chain is built from TRBV2 and TRBJ1-6; TRBD1 matches at 9 bases. CDR3 length: 15 amino acids. V was pared by 5 bases and J by 4 bases, with 3 bases of the junction left unmatched. Looked up from germline, CDR1 is SNHLY and CDR2 is FYNNEI. The CDR3 coding sequence is TGTGCCAGCAGTCCCGACAGGGGGTATAATTCACCCCTCCACTTT. Translating it yields CASSPDRGYNSPLHF.

The chain uses TRBV29-1 and TRBJ2-1; D ambiguous. V lost 5 bases to trimming and J lost 3 bases, with 11 bases between them. The CDR3 is 13 residues long. Germline CDR1 is SQVTM and CDR2 is ANQGSEA. Here the CDR3 reads CSVSGIGYNEQFF. The CDR3 nucleotides read TGCAGCGTTTCGGGTATCGGCTACAATGAGCAGTTCTTC.

A word on this clone: The sample holds other DNA sequences that translate to the same CDR3. The rearrangement uses TRBV4-3 and TRBJ2-1, with TRBD2 matching over 8 bases. With V trimmed by 0 bases and J by 8 bases, 9 bases remained unmatched. The CDR3 runs 16 residues. Germline assignment: CDR1 LGHNA and CDR2 YSLEER. The CDR3: CASSQEGRGGLDEQFF. The CDR3 bases are TGCGCCAGCAGCCAAGAGGGACGGGGGGGGTTGGATGAGCAGTTCTTC.

In this sample, this clone turned up once. This rearrangement joins TRBV12-5 to TRBJ2-2, with D possibly being TRBD2 (6 bases). The CDR3 covers 18 residues. Looked up from germline, CDR1 is LGHNT and CDR2 is FRNRAP. Trimming removed 1 base at V and 2 bases at J, with 17 bases between. The DNA of the CDR3 is TGTGCTAGTGGTTTGGGGCCAATGGTGGGGGGTAACACCGGGGAGCTGTTTTTT. Amino acid sequence: CASGLGPMVGGNTGELFF.